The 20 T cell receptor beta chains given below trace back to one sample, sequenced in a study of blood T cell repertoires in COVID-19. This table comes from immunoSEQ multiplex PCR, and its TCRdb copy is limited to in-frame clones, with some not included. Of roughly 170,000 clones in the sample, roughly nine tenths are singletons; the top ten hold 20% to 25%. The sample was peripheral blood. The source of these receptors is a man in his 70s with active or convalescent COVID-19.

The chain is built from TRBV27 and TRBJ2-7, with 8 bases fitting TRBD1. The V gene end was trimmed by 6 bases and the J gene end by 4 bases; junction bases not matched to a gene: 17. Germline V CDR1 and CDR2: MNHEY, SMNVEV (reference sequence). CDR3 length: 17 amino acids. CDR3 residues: CASSIDPTGTGIYEQYF. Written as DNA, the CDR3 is TGTGCCAGCAGCATCGATCCCACCGGGACAGGAATATACGAGCAGTACTTC.

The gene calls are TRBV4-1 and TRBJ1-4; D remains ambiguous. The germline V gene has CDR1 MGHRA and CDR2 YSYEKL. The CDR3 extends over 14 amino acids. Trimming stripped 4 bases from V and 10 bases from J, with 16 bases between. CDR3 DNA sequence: TGCGCCAGCAGCCCGGGAGGTAGGGAGGGAAAACTGTTTTTT. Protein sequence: CASSPGGREGKLFF.

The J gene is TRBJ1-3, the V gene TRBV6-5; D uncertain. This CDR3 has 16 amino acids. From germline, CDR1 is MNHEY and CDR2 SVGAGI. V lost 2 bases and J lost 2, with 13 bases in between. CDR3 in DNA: TGTGCCAGCAGTTACACCAGAGGAGGGCCTGGAAACACCATATATTTT. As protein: CASSYTRGGPGNTIYF.

The CDR3 bases are TGTGCCAGCAGGGACACACAACTACCGAACACCGGGGAGCTGTTTTTT. This sequence encodes CASRDTQLPNTGELFF. The rearrangement uses TRBV5-6 and TRBJ2-2, with D perhaps TRBD1 (5 bases). Per the germline V gene, CDR1 is SGHDT and CDR2 is YYEEEE. The CDR3 length is 16 residues. Deletions cut 5 bases from V and 0 bases from J, with 14 bases between.

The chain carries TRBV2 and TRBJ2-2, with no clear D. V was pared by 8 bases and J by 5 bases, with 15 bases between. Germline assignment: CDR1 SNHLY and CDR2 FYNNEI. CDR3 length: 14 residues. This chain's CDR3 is CASHPWVRTGELFF. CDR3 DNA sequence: TGTGCCAGCCACCCGTGGGTCAGGACCGGGGAGCTGTTTTTT.

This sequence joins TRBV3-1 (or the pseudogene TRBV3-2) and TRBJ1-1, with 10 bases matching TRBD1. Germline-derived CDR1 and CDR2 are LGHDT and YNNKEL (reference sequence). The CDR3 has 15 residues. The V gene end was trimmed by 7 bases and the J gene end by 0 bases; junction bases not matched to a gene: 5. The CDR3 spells CASTPDRGVNTEAFF. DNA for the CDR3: TGTGCCAGCACCCCGGACAGGGGGGTGAACACTGAAGCTTTCTTT.

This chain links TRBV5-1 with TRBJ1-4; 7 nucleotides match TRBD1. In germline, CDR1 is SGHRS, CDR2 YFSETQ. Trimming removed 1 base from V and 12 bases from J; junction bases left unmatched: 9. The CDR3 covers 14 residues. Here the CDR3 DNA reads TGCGCCAGCAGCTTGATGGGGGGCGGGACAGAACTGTTTTTT. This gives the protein CASSLMGGGTELFF.

The chain's CDR3 is CASDEGAAYEQYF. CDR3 nucleotide sequence: TGTGCCAGCGACGAGGGGGCGGCCTACGAGCAGTACTTC. The V gene is TRBV11-2, the J gene TRBJ2-7, with 7 bases lining up with TRBD1. J lost 2 bases, V lost 8 bases, and 6 bases had no gene match. Germline loops: CDR1 SGHAT, CDR2 FQNNGV. The CDR3 spans 13 residues.

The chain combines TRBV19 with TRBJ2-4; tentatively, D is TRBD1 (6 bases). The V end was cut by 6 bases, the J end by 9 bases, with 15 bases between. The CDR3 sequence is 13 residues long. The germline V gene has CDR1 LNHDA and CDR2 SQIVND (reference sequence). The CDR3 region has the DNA TGTGCCAGTAGCTCAACGGGACAAGGCATTCAGTACTTC. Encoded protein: CASSSTGQGIQYF.

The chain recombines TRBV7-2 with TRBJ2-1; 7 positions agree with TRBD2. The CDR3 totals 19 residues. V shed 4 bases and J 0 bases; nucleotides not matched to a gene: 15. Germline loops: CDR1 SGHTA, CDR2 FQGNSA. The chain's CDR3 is CASSSVPSSGLISYNEQFF. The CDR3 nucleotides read TGTGCCAGCAGCTCCGTGCCCTCTAGCGGACTAATCTCCTACAATGAGCAGTTCTTC.

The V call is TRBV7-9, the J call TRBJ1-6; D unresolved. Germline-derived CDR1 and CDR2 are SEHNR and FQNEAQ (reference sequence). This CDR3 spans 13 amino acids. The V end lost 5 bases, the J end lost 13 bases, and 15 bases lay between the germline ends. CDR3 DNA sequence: TGTGCCAGCAGCCCCGGAGGTTTTCACCCCCTCCACTTT. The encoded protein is CASSPGGFHPLHF.

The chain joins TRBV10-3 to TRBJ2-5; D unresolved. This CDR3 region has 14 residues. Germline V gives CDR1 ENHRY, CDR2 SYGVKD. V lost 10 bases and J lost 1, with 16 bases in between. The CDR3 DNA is TGTGCCACCCTGCCAACCAGAAGCCAAGAGACCCAGTACTTC. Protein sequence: CATLPTRSQETQYF.

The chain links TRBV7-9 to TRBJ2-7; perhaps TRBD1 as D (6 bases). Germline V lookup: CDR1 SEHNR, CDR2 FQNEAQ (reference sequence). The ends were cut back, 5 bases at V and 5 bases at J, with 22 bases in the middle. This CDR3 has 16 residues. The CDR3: CASSIRAAFTGHEQYF. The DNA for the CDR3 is TGTGCCAGCAGCATCAGGGCAGCCTTCACAGGGCACGAGCAGTACTTC.

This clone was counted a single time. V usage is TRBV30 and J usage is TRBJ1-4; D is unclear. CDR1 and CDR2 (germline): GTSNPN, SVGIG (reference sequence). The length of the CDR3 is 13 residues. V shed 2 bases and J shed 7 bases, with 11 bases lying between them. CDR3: CAWSREEGEKLFF. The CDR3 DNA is TGTGCCTGGAGTCGGGAGGAAGGTGAAAAACTGTTTTTT.

CDR3 nucleotides: TGTGCCAGCAGTCACTGGGGGCGCGATAATGAGCAGTTCTTC. This sequence encodes CASSHWGRDNEQFF. The chain uses TRBV6-2 or TRBV6-3 and TRBJ2-1; a possible D gene is TRBD1 (6 bases). The CDR3 consists of 14 residues. V was pared by 5 bases and J by 7 bases, with 15 bases between. CDR1 and CDR2 (germline): MNHEY, SVGEGT.

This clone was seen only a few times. In DNA form, the CDR3 reads TGTGCCAGCAGTTTAGGGACAGCCTTCACAGATACGCAGTATTTT. Translating gives CASSLGTAFTDTQYF. V is TRBV27 and J is TRBJ2-3; 7 nucleotides align to TRBD1. Germline values: CDR1 MNHEY, CDR2 SMNVEV (reference sequence). Trimming took 2 bases from V and 2 from J; bases not matched to a gene: 4. The CDR3 loop spans 15 amino acids.

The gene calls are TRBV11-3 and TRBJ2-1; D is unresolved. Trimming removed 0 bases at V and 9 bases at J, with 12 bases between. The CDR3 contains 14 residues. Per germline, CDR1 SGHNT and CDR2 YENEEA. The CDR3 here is CASSLDLQSGEQFF. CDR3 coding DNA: TGTGCCAGCAGCTTAGACCTCCAGTCGGGTGAGCAGTTCTTC.

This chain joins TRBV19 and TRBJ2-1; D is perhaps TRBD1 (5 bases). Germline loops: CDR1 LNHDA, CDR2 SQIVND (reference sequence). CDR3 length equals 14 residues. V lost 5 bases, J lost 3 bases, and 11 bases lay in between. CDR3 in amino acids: CASSSRGFYNEQFF. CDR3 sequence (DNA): TGTGCCAGTAGTTCAAGGGGCTTCTACAATGAGCAGTTCTTC.

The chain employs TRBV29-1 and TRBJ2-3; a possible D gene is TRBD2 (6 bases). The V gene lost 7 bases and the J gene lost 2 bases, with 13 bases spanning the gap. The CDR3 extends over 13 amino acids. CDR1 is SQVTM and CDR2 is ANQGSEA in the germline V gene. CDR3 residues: CSGRGRNTDTQYF. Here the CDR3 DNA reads TGCAGCGGGCGGGGACGGAACACAGATACGCAGTATTTT.

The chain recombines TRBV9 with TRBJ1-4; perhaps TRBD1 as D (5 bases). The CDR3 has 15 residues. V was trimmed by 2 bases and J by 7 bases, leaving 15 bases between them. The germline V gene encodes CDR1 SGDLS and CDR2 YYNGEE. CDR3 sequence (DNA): TGTGCCAGCAGCGTTGGAGGGGTCTGGGGTGAAAAACTGTTTTTT. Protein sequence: CASSVGGVWGEKLFF.